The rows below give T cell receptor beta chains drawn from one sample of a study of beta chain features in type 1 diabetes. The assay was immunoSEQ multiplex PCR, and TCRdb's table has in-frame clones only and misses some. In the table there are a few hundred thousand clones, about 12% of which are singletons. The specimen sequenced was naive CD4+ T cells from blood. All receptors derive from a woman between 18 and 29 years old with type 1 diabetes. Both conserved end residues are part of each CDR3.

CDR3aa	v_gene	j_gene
CASSIAGNTGELFF	TRBV19	TRBJ2-2
CASSLDRGNYEQYF	TRBV6-5	TRBJ2-7
CASKPGQQETQYF	TRBV5-1	TRBJ2-5
CASSRDSNYYEQYF	TRBV7-2	TRBJ2-7
CASSLDQVVGAFF	TRBV7-9	TRBJ1-1
CASSPPPLNTEAFF	TRBV7-9	TRBJ1-1
CASSESSYNEQFF	TRBV25-1	TRBJ2-1
CASSPVTEGTEAFF	TRBV7-8	TRBJ1-1
CASSPQTGQYEQYF	TRBV9	TRBJ2-7
CASSQRAGGGGEQYF	TRBV6-5	TRBJ2-7
CASSLERLAGGIREQYF	TRBV7-2	TRBJ2-7
CASTERESRELFF	TRBV6-4	TRBJ2-2
CASSPISVNEQFF	TRBV18	TRBJ2-1
CASSQDWGQNSYEQYF	TRBV4-3	TRBJ2-7
CTSSRLGRGNQPQHF	TRBV1	TRBJ1-5
CAWSHRGKRSYNEQFF	TRBV30	TRBJ2-1
CAWRTGTGYTF	TRBV30	TRBJ1-2
CASSPQANKQFF	TRBV27	TRBJ2-1
CSVADSAKLFF	TRBV29-1	TRBJ1-4
CASSDPQGTGTGRTEAFF	TRBV25-1	TRBJ1-1
CTRGVGGYTF	TRBV29-1	TRBJ1-2
CSVPPSGRLDTQYF	TRBV29-1	TRBJ2-3
CASSSPTVNTEAFF	TRBV5-1	TRBJ1-1
CASSLARSEQFF	TRBV5-1	TRBJ2-1
CASSHTGPGTEAFF	TRBV5-6	TRBJ1-1
CARRRGTNEKLFF	TRBV2	TRBJ1-4
CASSPAGTGGNEQFF	TRBV6-5	TRBJ2-1
CASSYRNEQFF	TRBV21-1	TRBJ2-1
CASSPTSVSQFF	TRBV2	TRBJ2-1
CASSVDWATETQYF	TRBV9	TRBJ2-5
CASSTGETQYF	TRBV7-2	TRBJ2-5
CASSGGTLYEQYF	TRBV28	TRBJ2-7
CASSLASARDTGELFF	TRBV7-2	TRBJ2-2
CASSLFGTDTQYF	TRBV28	TRBJ2-3
CSVQHEHSNQPQHF	TRBV29-1	TRBJ1-5
CASSTGLAARTDTQYF	TRBV7-2	TRBJ2-3
CASSLASGSSYNEQFF	TRBV5-4	TRBJ2-1
CASSSPKDRAFYEQYF	TRBV5-6	TRBJ2-7
CASSQVLDRGEGYTF	TRBV4-1	TRBJ1-2
CASSVGGAGGPYEQYF	TRBV9	TRBJ2-7
CASPEGTQYF	TRBV27	TRBJ2-5
CASSLGQVVVGGYTF	TRBV28	TRBJ1-2
CAWGQSYNEQFF	TRBV30	TRBJ2-1
CASSPQGDSYNEQFF	TRBV18	TRBJ2-1
CASSHPSTLTGGGYTF	TRBV7-2	TRBJ1-2
CATAGVAVNEQFF	TRBV5-4	TRBJ2-1